Listed here are 5 T cell receptor beta chains from one sample, sequenced in a study of blood T cells in healthy people across ages. A J-beta primer mix and a sample-barcoded 5' primer were used in a second PCR of roughly 7 to 12 cycles. From the 5' RACE reads, TCRdb called clonotypes with MiXCR, one entry per CDR3 protein. The sample includes about 1,400,000 distinct CDR3 sequences, roughly 64% of them seen just once. The sample comprised blood. All receptors derive from a man in his late teens or twenties in good health.

V and J are TRBV2 and TRBJ1-1; unclear D gene. V was trimmed by 8 bases and J by 2 bases, leaving 9 bases between them. The CDR3 runs 12 residues. Germline V gene data show CDR1 as SNHLY and CDR2 as FYNNEI. CDR3 coding DNA: TGTGCCAGCTACGAGGGCAACACTGAAGCTTTCTTT. Amino acids: CASYEGNTEAFF.

The chain has TRBV18 and TRBJ2-7, with D perhaps TRBD1 or TRBD2 (6 bases each). The CDR3 length is 16 residues. Trimming pared 3 bases from V and 0 bases from J, leaving 15 bases between. Per the germline V gene, CDR1 is KGHSH and CDR2 is LQKENI. In DNA, the CDR3 is TGTGCCAGCTCACCTATGGTGGGGGGCTACTCCTACGAGCAGTACTTC. This encodes CASSPMVGGYSYEQYF.

The chain recombines TRBV27 with TRBJ2-7, with 9 bases identical to TRBD1. Germline CDR1 and CDR2: MNHEY and SMNVEV (reference sequence). The CDR3 is made up of 14 amino acids. Germline trimming cut 5 bases from V and 7 bases from J; bases unmatched to any gene: 9. CDR3 loop: CASSVSTGTGEQYF. CDR3 nucleotide sequence: TGTGCCAGCAGTGTAAGCACCGGGACAGGGGAGCAGTACTTC.

The chain is built from TRBV4-1 and TRBJ2-1; the match to TRBD2 covers 8 bases. V shed 0 bases and J 4 bases; nucleotides not matched to a gene: 2. CDR1 is MGHRA and CDR2 is YSYEKL in the germline V gene. There are 15 residues in the CDR3. The CDR3 region has the DNA TGCGCCAGCAGCCAAGATTCTAGCGGGTACAATGAGCAGTTCTTC. Its translation: CASSQDSSGYNEQFF.

The CDR3 loop is CANSRQGSTDTQYF. CDR3 in DNA: TGTGCCAACTCGAGACAGGGAAGCACAGATACGCAGTATTTT. This chain connects TRBV2 to TRBJ2-3, with 7 bases lining up with TRBD1. Germline lookup yields CDR1 SNHLY and CDR2 FYNNEI. The CDR3 runs 14 residues. The J segment lost 0 bases and the V segment lost 10 bases, leaving 7 bases of the junction unmatched.